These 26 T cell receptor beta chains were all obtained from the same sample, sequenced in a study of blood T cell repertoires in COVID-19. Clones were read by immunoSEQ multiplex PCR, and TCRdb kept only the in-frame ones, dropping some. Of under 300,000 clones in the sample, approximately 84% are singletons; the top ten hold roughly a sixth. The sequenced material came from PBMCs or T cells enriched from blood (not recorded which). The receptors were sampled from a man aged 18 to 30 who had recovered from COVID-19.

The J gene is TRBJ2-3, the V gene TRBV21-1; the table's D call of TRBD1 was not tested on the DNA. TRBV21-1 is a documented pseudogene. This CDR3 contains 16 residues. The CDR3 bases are TGTGCCAGCAGCAAAGGCAGGGGAGTAACCGCAAATACGCAGTATTTT. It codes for CASSKGRGVTANTQYF.

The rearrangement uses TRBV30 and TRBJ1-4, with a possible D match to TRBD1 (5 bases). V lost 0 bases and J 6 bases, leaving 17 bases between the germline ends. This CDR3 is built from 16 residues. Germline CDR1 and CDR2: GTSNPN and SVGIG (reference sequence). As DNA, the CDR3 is TGTGCCTGGAGTGTTGGCGGGGCCGCCCACTATGAAAAACTGTTTTTT. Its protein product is CAWSVGGAAHYEKLFF.

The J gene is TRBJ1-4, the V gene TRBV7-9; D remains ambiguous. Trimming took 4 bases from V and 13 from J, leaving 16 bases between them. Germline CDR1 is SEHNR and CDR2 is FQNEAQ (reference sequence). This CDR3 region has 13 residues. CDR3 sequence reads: CASSSRPLEGLFF. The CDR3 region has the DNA TGTGCCAGCAGCTCCAGGCCCCTTGAGGGACTGTTTTTT.

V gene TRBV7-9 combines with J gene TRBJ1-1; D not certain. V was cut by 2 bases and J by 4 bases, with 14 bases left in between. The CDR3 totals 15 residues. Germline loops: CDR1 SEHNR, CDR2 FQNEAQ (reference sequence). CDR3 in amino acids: CASSLIEGSRTEAFF. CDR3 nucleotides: TGTGCCAGCAGCTTAATCGAGGGAAGTCGCACTGAAGCTTTCTTT.

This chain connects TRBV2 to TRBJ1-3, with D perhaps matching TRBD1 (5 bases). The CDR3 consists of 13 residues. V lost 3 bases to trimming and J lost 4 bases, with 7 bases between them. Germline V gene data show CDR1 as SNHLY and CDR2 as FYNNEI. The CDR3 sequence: CASSDGGGNTIYF. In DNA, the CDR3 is TGTGCCAGCAGTGATGGGGGGGGAAACACCATATATTTT.

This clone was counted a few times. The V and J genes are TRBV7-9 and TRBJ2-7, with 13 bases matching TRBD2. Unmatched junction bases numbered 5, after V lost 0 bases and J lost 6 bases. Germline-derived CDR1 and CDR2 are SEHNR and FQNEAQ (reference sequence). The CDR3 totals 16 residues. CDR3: CASSLALAGGAFEQYF. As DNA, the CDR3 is TGTGCCAGCAGCTTAGCACTAGCGGGAGGGGCTTTCGAGCAGTACTTC.

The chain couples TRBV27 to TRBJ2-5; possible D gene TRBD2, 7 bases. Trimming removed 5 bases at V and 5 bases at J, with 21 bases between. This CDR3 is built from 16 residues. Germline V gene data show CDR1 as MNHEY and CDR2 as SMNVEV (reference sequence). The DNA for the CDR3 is TGTGCCAGCAGTGTCCTAGCGGCGGAGGGGGTGGAGACCCAGTACTTC. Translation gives CASSVLAAEGVETQYF.

The CDR3 DNA follows: TGCGCCAGCAGCCATCAGCCCGTGGGGGGTAAGGAATATGGCTACACCTTC. The encoded protein is CASSHQPVGGKEYGYTF. The chain combines TRBV4-1 with TRBJ1-2; D might be TRBD1 (5 bases). CDR1 is MGHRA, CDR2 YSYEKL, per germline. The CDR3 contains 17 residues. Trimming shortened V by 3 bases and J by 5 bases, and 22 bases separated the two germline ends.

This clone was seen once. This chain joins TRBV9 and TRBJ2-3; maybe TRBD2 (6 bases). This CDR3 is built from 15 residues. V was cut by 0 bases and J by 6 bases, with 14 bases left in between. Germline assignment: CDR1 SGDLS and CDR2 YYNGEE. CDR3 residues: CASSVGRSGLDTQYF. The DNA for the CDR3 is TGTGCCAGCAGCGTAGGTCGTAGCGGTTTGGATACGCAGTATTTT.

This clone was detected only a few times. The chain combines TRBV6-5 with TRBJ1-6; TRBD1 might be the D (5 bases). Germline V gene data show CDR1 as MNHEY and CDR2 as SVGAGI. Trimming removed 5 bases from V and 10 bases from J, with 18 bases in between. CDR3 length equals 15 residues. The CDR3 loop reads CASSQQAMATSPLHF. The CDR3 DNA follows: TGTGCCAGCAGTCAACAGGCTATGGCCACCTCACCCCTCCACTTT.

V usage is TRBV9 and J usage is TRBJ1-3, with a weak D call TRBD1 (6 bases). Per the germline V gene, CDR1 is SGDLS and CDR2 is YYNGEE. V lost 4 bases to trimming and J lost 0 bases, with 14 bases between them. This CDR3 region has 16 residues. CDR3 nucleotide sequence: TGTGCCAGCAGCCCCGGGGTGGGACACTCTGGAAACACCATATATTTT. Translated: CASSPGVGHSGNTIYF.

CDR3 bases: TGTGCCAGCAGTCGCATAGCGGGAGGCCAAGAGACCCAGTACTTC. Translation gives CASSRIAGGQETQYF. The gene calls are TRBV6-5 and TRBJ2-5, with 10 bases identical to TRBD2. V dropped 5 bases and J dropped 1; count of bases not matched to a gene: 4. The CDR3 is 15 residues long. Germline loops: CDR1 MNHEY, CDR2 SVGAGI.

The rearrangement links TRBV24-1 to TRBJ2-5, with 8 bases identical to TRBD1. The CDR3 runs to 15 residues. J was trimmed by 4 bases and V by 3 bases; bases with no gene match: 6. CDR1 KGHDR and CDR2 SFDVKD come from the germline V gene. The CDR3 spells CATSDDVRGRETQYF. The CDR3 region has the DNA TGTGCCACCAGTGATGATGTCAGGGGGCGAGAGACCCAGTACTTC.

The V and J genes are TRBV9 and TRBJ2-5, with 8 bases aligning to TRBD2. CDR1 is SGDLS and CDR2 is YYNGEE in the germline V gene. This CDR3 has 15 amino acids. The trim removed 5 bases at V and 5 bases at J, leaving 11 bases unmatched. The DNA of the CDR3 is TGTGCCAGCAGTGGGGGTAGTAGCGGGATTGAGACCCAGTACTTC. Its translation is CASSGGSSGIETQYF.

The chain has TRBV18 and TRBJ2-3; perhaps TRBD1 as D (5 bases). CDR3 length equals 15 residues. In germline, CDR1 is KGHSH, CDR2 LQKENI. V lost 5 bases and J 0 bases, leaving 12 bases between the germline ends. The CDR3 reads CASSVWGRSTDTQYF. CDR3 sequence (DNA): TGTGCCAGCTCAGTATGGGGCAGGAGCACAGATACGCAGTATTTT. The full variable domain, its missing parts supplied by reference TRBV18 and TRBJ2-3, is NAGVMQNPRHLVRRRGQEARLRCSPMKGHSHVYWYRQLPEEGLKFMVYLQKENIIDESGMPKERFSAEFPKEGPSILRIQQVVRGDSAAYFCASSVWGRSTDTQYFGPGTRLTVL.

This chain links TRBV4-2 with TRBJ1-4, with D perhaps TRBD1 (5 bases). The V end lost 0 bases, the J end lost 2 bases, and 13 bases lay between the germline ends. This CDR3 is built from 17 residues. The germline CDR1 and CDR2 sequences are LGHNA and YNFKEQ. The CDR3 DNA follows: TGTGCCAGCAGCCAAGAAGCCCTGGGGCCTACTAATGAAAAACTGTTTTTT. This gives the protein CASSQEALGPTNEKLFF.

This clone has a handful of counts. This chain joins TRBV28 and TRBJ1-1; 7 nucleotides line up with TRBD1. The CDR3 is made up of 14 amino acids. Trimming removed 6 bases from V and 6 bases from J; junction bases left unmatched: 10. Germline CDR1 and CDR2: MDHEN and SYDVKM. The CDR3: CASSPNRGGSEAFF. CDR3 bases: TGTGCCAGCAGCCCGAACAGGGGAGGCTCTGAAGCTTTCTTT.

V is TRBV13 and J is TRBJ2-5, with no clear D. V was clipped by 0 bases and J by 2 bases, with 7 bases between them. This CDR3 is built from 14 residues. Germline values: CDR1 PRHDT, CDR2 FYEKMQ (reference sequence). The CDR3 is CASSLGTSQETQYF. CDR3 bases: TGTGCCAGCAGCTTAGGGACAAGTCAAGAGACCCAGTACTTC.

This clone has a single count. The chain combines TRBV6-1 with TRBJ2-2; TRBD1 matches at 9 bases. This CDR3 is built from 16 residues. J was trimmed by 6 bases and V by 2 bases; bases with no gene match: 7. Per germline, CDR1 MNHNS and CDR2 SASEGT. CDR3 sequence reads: CASSERGQGGSGELFF. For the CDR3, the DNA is TGTGCCAGCAGTGAAAGGGGACAGGGAGGGTCCGGGGAGCTGTTTTTT.

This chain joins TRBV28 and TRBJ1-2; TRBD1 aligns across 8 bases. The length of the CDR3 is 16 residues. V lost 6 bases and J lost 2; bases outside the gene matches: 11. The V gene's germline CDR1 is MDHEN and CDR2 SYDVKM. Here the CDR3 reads CASSPRQGPNNYGYTF. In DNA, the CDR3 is TGTGCCAGCAGCCCTCGACAGGGGCCCAACAACTATGGCTACACCTTC.

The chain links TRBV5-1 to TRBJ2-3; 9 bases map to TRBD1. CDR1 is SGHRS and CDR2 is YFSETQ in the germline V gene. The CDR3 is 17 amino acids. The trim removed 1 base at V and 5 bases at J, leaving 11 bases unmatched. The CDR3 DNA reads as TGCGCCAGCAGCTTGATGTCCGGGACAGGGCTCGGAGATACGCAGTATTTT. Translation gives CASSLMSGTGLGDTQYF.

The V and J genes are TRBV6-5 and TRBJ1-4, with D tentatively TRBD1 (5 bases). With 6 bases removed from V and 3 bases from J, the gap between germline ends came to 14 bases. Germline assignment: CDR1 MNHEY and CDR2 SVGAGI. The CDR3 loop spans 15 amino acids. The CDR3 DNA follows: TGTGCCAGCAGCGCTAATACGGGGGCTAATGAAAAACTGTTTTTT. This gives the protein CASSANTGANEKLFF.

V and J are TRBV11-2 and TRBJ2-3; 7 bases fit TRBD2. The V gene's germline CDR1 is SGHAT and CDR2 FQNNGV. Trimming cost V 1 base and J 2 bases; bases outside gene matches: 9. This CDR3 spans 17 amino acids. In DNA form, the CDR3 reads TGTGCCAGCAGCTTAGTAGTGGCTAGCGGTTACACAGATACGCAGTATTTT. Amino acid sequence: CASSLVVASGYTDTQYF.

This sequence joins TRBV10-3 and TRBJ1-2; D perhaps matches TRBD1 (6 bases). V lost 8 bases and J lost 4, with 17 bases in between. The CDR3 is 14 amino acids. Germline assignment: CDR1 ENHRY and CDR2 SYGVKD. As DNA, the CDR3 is TGTGCCATCGGGGGAACAGGGACCGTCTATGGCTACACCTTC. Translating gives CAIGGTGTVYGYTF.

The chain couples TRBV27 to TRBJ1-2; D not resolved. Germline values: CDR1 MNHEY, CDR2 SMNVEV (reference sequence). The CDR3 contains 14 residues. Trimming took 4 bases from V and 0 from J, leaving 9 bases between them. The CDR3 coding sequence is TGTGCCAGCAGTTATAAGCGCACTAACTATGGCTACACCTTC. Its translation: CASSYKRTNYGYTF.

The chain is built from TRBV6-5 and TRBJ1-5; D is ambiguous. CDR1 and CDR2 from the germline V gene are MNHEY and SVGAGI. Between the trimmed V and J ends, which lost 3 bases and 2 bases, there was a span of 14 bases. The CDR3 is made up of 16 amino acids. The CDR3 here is CASSYSGEGGNQPQHF. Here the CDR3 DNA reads TGTGCCAGCAGTTATAGCGGTGAGGGAGGCAATCAGCCCCAGCATTTT.